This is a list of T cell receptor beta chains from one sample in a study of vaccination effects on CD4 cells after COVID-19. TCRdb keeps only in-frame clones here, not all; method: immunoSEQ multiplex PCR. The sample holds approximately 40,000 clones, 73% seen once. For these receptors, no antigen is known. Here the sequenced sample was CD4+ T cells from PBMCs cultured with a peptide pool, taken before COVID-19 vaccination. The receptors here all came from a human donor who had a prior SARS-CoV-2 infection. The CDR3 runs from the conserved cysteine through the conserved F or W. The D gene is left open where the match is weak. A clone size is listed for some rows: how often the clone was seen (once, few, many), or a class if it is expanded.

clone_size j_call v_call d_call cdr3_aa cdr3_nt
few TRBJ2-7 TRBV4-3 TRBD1 CASSQDPRTGPTAHSYEQYF TGCGCCAGCAGCCAAGATCCCAGGACAGGGCCCACAGCCCACTCCTACGAGCAGTACTTC
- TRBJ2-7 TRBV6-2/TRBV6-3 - CASSYITSFRGRPSYEQYF TGTGCCAGCAGTTATATTACCTCGTTTCGGGGGCGCCCTTCCTACGAGCAGTACTTC
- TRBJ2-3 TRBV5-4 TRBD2 CASSSRLAGGTDTQYF TGTGCCAGCAGCTCCCGACTAGCGGGAGGGACAGATACGCAGTATTTT
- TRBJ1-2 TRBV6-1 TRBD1 CASSERDRGMRGYTF TGTGCCAGCAGTGAACGGGACAGGGGTATGAGAGGCTACACCTTC
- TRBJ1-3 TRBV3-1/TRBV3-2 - CASSRNGDSGNTIYF TGTGCCAGCAGCAGAAACGGGGATTCTGGAAACACCATATATTTT
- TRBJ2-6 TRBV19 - CASTVGTSGANVLTF TGTGCCAGTACCGTAGGGACCTCTGGGGCCAACGTCCTGACTTTC
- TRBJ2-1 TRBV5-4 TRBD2 CASSLVLAGEDEQFF TGTGCCAGCAGCTTAGTACTAGCGGGAGAGGATGAGCAGTTCTTC
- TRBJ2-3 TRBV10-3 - CAISRSDTQYF TGTGCCATCAGCAGGTCAGATACGCAGTATTTT
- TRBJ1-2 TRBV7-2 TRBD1 CASSPRTGGRYGYTF TGTGCCAGCAGCCCGAGGACAGGGGGGAGGTATGGCTACACCTTC
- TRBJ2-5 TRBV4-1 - CASSLARNQETQYF TGCGCCAGCAGCCTGGCGAGGAACCAAGAGACCCAGTACTTC
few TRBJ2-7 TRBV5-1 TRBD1 CASSLVATGKVEQYF TGCGCCAGCAGCTTGGTAGCGACAGGGAAGGTCGAGCAGTACTTC
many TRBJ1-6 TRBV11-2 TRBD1 CASRPQGAGGNSPLHF TGTGCCAGCAGACCTCAGGGGGCAGGGGGCAATTCACCCCTCCACTTT
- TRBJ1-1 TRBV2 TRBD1 CASRDRANTEAFF TGTGCCAGCAGAGACAGGGCGAACACTGAAGCTTTCTTT
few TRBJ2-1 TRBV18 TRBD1 CASSPRPGQGARGEQFF TGTGCCAGCTCACCCCGACCGGGACAGGGGGCAAGGGGTGAGCAGTTCTTC
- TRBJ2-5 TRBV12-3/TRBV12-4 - CASSLQTETQYF TGTGCCAGCAGTCTACAGACGGAGACCCAGTACTTC
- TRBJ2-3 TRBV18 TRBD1 CASSRDRGWTDTQYF TGTGCCAGCTCGCGGGACAGGGGTTGGACAGATACGCAGTATTTT
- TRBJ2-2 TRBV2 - CASTRRANTGELFF TGTGCCAGCACCCGCCGGGCGAACACCGGGGAGCTGTTTTTT
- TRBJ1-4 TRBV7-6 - CASSERTATNEKLFF TGTGCCAGCAGCGAAAGGACAGCGACTAATGAAAAACTGTTTTTT
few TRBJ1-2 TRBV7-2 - CASSLATIPYGYTF TGTGCCAGCAGCTTAGCGACAATCCCCTATGGCTACACCTTC
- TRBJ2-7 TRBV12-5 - CASGLVVKPSYEQYF TGTGCTAGTGGTTTGGTAGTTAAGCCTTCCTACGAGCAGTACTTC
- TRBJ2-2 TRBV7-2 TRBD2 CASSSPGLVIGTEELFF TGTGCCAGCAGCTCACCGGGACTAGTGATTGGTACCGAGGAGCTGTTTTTT
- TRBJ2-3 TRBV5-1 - CASSPAAGARSTDTQYF TGCGCCAGCAGCCCAGCTGCGGGGGCGCGGAGCACAGATACGCAGTATTTT
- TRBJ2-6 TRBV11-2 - CASSLSGAGANVLTF TGTGCCAGCAGCTTAAGTGGAGCTGGGGCCAACGTCCTGACTTTC
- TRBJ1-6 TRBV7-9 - CASSLADNSPLHF TGTGCCAGCAGCTTGGCTGACAATTCACCCCTCCACTTT
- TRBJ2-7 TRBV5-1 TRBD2 CASSLVGGAYEQYF TGCGCCAGCAGCTTGGTCGGGGGGGCTTACGAGCAGTACTTC
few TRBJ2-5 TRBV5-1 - CASSSEGAQETQYF TGCGCCAGCAGCTCGGAAGGGGCCCAAGAGACCCAGTACTTC
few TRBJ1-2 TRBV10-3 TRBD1 CAIRPDRGENYGYTF TGTGCCATCAGGCCGGACAGGGGAGAAAACTATGGCTACACCTTC
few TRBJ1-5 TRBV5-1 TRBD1 CASSLGQGGQPQHF TGCGCCAGCAGCTTAGGACAGGGCGGACAGCCCCAGCATTTT
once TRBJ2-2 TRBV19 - CASSISDTPNTGELFF TGTGCCAGTAGTATATCGGACACCCCGAACACCGGGGAGCTGTTTTTT
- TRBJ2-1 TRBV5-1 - CASSSMTGTNEQFF TGCGCCAGCAGCTCAATGACCGGGACAAATGAGCAGTTCTTC
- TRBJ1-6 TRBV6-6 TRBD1 CASSFPDRGSPLHF TGTGCCAGCAGTTTCCCGGACAGGGGGTCACCCCTCCACTTT
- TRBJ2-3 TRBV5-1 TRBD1 CASSLAGTGEDTQYF TGCGCCAGCAGCTTGGCTGGGACAGGGGAAGATACGCAGTATTTT
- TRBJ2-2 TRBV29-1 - CSVGTASMRAGELFF TGCAGCGTTGGGACAGCCTCAATGCGCGCCGGGGAGCTGTTTTTT
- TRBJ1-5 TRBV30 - CAWSRGAPGPQHF TGTGCCTGGAGTCGCGGGGCTCCCGGGCCCCAGCATTTT
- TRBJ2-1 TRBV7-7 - CASSPGLNNEQFF TGTGCTAGCAGCCCAGGACTCAACAATGAGCAGTTCTTC
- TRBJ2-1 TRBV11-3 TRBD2 CASSLGGTSGSVYNEQFF TGTGCCAGCAGCTTAGGGGGGACTAGCGGGAGTGTGTACAATGAGCAGTTCTTC
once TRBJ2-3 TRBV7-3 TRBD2 CASSLTGGADTQYF TGTGCCAGCAGCTTAACCGGGGGGGCCGATACGCAGTATTTT
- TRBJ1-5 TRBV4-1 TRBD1 CADPSGQGGNQPQHF TGCGCCGACCCAAGTGGCCAGGGGGGGAATCAGCCCCAGCATTTT
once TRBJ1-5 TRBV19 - CASRGRNQPQHF TGTGCCAGTAGGGGGCGAAATCAGCCCCAGCATTTT
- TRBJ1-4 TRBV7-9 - CASSLDLEEKLFF TGTGCCAGCAGCTTAGATTTGGAGGAAAAACTGTTTTTT
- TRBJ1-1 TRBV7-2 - CASSPSWISEAFF TGTGCCAGCAGCCCCTCGTGGATCTCTGAAGCTTTCTTT